This TCR beta chain derives from a study of T cell repertoires in cytomegalovirus infection. About the study: The authors used CMV epitopes that were HLA-C-restricted (recently identified) and HLA-B-restricted (well studied). Shared public TCR beta signatures pointed to both CMV infection and a matching HLA type.

About this clonotype itself: The antigen is not known.

One entry per CDR3 protein, called by TCRdb with MiXCR from the reads. This table holds approximately 1,000,000 distinct CDR3 sequences, 31% found once. Study-wide points: HLA-C-restricted, CMV-specific TCR beta clonotypes were dominant ex vivo.

This CDR3 comprises 15 residues. Trimming took off 0 bases at V and 2 bases at J, with 10 bases between the two ends. Germline CDR1 reads SGDLS; CDR2 reads YYNGEE. The sample was cultured CD8+ T cells from PBMCs, taken from culture after CMV antigen stimulation. The rearrangement joins TRBV9 to TRBJ2-3; D is unresolved. This TCR came from a human donor in good health (CMV status not recorded). Some clones in this sample may be carry-over from other donors' samples. As DNA, the CDR3 is TGTGCCAGCAGCGTAGAAAACTACCACACAGATACGCAGTATTTT. Translated: CASSVENYHTDTQYF.